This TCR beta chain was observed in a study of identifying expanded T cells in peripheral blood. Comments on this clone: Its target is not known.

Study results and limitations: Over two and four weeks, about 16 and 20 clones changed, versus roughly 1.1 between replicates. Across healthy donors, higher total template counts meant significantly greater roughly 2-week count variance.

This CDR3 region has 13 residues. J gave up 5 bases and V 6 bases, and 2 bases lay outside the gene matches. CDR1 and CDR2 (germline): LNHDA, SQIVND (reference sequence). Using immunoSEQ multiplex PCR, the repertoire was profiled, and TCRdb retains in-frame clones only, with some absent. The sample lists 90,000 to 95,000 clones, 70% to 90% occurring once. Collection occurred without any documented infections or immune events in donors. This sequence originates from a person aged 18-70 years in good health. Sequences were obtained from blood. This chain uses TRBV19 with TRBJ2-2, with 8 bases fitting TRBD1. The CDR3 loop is CASSDRGTGELFF. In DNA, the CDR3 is TGTGCCAGTAGCGACAGGGGTACCGGGGAGCTGTTTTTT.